This is a list of T cell receptor beta chains from one sample in a study of T cells after posttransplantation cyclophosphamide. Produced via immunoSEQ multiplex PCR; TCRdb's table is partial and in-frame only. The sample lists 12,000 or so clones, just over 90% occurring once. Sequenced material: PBMCs, taken after allogeneic stem cell transplant with posttransplant cyclophosphamide. Source of these receptors: a female patient aged 30-39 years who received an allogeneic stem cell transplant from an unrelated donor, was CMV-positive, and had no GVHD. Part of the T cells may come from the graft donor. Both conserved end residues are trimmed from each CDR3. Fields, in order: CDR3 protein, CDR3 length, J gene, V gene.

CDR3 protein: ASSSGTGVSHEQY; CDR3 length: 13; J gene: TRBJ2-7; V gene: TRBV7-9
CDR3 protein: ASSLGIPGGIMNTIY; CDR3 length: 15; J gene: .; V gene: TRBV5-1
CDR3 protein: ASSPREPNYNEQF; CDR3 length: 13; J gene: TRBJ2-1; V gene: TRBV11-1
CDR3 protein: ASSLPGTGELF; CDR3 length: 11; J gene: TRBJ2-2; V gene: TRBV7-8
CDR3 protein: ASKLGWGPVRETQY; CDR3 length: 14; J gene: TRBJ2-5; V gene: TRBV5-1
CDR3 protein: ASSEQGGGEQY; CDR3 length: 11; J gene: TRBJ2-7; V gene: TRBV6-1
CDR3 protein: ASSLGRGRLVDEQY; CDR3 length: 14; J gene: TRBJ2-7; V gene: TRBV7-2
CDR3 protein: ASSFDRSNTEAF; CDR3 length: 12; J gene: TRBJ1-1; V gene: TRBV5-1
CDR3 protein: ASSQAAGTGVFWWGNEQF; CDR3 length: 18; J gene: TRBJ2-1; V gene: TRBV14
CDR3 protein: ASSPERSSYNEQF; CDR3 length: 13; J gene: TRBJ2-1; V gene: TRBV5-1
CDR3 protein: AISEKPGSGSPLH; CDR3 length: 13; J gene: TRBJ1-6; V gene: TRBV10-3
CDR3 protein: ASRQRGGISYNEQF; CDR3 length: 14; J gene: TRBJ2-1; V gene: TRBV5-1
CDR3 protein: ASSVQGAGTGELF; CDR3 length: 13; J gene: TRBJ2-2; V gene: TRBV11-3
CDR3 protein: ASSVGPILAGEGNEQY; CDR3 length: 16; J gene: TRBJ2-7; V gene: TRBV9
CDR3 protein: ASSNQGTLIRELF; CDR3 length: 13; J gene: TRBJ2-2; V gene: TRBV11-2
CDR3 protein: ASSLGTAGNTIY; CDR3 length: 12; J gene: TRBJ1-3; V gene: TRBV5-1
CDR3 protein: ASSLFGGDIGTDTQY; CDR3 length: 15; J gene: TRBJ2-3; V gene: TRBV5-1
CDR3 protein: ASSETSRATNEKLF; CDR3 length: 14; J gene: TRBJ1-4; V gene: TRBV6-1
CDR3 protein: AWMRRQGIGRDEQY; CDR3 length: 14; J gene: TRBJ2-7; V gene: TRBV30
CDR3 protein: ASSKSNGRDYNEQF; CDR3 length: 14; J gene: TRBJ2-1; V gene: TRBV11-3
CDR3 protein: ASSLGRDGELF; CDR3 length: 11; J gene: TRBJ2-2; V gene: TRBV7-6
CDR3 protein: ASSTEGQGFYNEQF; CDR3 length: 14; J gene: TRBJ2-1; V gene: TRBV5-1
CDR3 protein: ASSLLKGFTQRSTDTQY; CDR3 length: 17; J gene: TRBJ2-3; V gene: TRBV7-9
CDR3 protein: ASSPPLQTMNTEAF; CDR3 length: 14; J gene: TRBJ1-1; V gene: TRBV18
CDR3 protein: ASRDSQGITNEKLF; CDR3 length: 14; J gene: TRBJ1-4; V gene: TRBV2
CDR3 protein: ASSELAGLGELF; CDR3 length: 12; J gene: TRBJ2-2; V gene: TRBV2
CDR3 protein: ASSPRKGAKNEQF; CDR3 length: 13; J gene: TRBJ2-1; V gene: TRBV7-6
CDR3 protein: ASTWTGSTDTQY; CDR3 length: 12; J gene: TRBJ2-3; V gene: TRBV5-1
CDR3 protein: SVAVSGGNTGELF; CDR3 length: 13; J gene: TRBJ2-2; V gene: TRBV29-1
CDR3 protein: ASSSRGATNEKLF; CDR3 length: 13; J gene: TRBJ1-4; V gene: TRBV5-1
CDR3 protein: ASSPHGGSHNEQF; CDR3 length: 13; J gene: TRBJ2-1; V gene: TRBV7-3
CDR3 protein: ASSPEGDRYNEQF; CDR3 length: 13; J gene: TRBJ2-1; V gene: TRBV7-3
CDR3 protein: ASSLILSGGTKYNEQF; CDR3 length: 16; J gene: TRBJ2-1; V gene: TRBV7-8
CDR3 protein: ASSLGPQRTPLH; CDR3 length: 12; J gene: TRBJ1-6; V gene: TRBV7-9
CDR3 protein: AWNRGLGANVLT; CDR3 length: 12; J gene: TRBJ2-6; V gene: TRBV30
CDR3 protein: ASSTNRGYGT; CDR3 length: 10; J gene: TRBJ1-2; V gene: TRBV6-6
CDR3 protein: ASRWWQGTGELF; CDR3 length: 12; J gene: TRBJ2-2; V gene: TRBV2
CDR3 protein: AWGTSSGRGTDTQY; CDR3 length: 14; J gene: TRBJ2-3; V gene: TRBV30
CDR3 protein: ASSTLATSGYNEQF; CDR3 length: 14; J gene: TRBJ2-1; V gene: TRBV27
CDR3 protein: ASSYYGGTSYEQY; CDR3 length: 13; J gene: TRBJ2-7; V gene: TRBV6-5
CDR3 protein: ASSETGRGNYGYT; CDR3 length: 13; J gene: TRBJ1-2; V gene: TRBV6-1
CDR3 protein: ASSSVAGGHHEQY; CDR3 length: 13; J gene: TRBJ2-7; V gene: TRBV27